This paragraph reports one T cell receptor beta chain. This CDR3 fails to terminate in the conserved phenylalanine or tryptophan, so it likely reflects a read error. The DNA is left out, because the CDR3 cannot be placed on it with certainty; the CDR3 is given as TCRdb lists it. The sample is drawn from a study of tumor-infiltrating lymphocytes in oesophageal squamous cell carcinoma. TCRdb used MiXCR to reprocess the PCR reads, holding one entry per CDR3 protein. Of 15,000 to 20,000 distinct CDR3 sequences in the sample, around 50% were seen once. The clonotype originates from a female donor with esophageal squamous cell carcinoma. The sequencing sample was made of normal esophageal tissue next to the tumor.

The CDR3 loop reads CASSPQGGYGYTFGS. The chain links TRBV6-6 to TRBJ2-7; whether TRBD1, the table's D call, matches the DNA was not checked. The germline gives CDR1 MNHNY, CDR2 SVGAGI (reference sequence). The CDR3 has 15 amino acids, counting both end residues.